This entry is about one T cell receptor (beta chain). This clone was seen a few times. The antigen it recognizes is unknown. No clone much larger than this one lies a single base away; base qualities are absent. These data come from a study of cytomegalovirus exposure and HLA in healthy donors (dated by TCRdb to the late 2010s). Concerning the study at large: In an earlier analysis of fewer than 750 of the donors, about 270 Gb of sequence data and 120 million or so unique TCR beta sequences from 180 million or so T cells were reported. The number of donors typed differed by locus, with 629-630 for A, B, C, DRB1 and DQB1, about 500 for DQA1, over 600 for DPA1, and around 460 for DPB1. Using immunosequencing, the study profiled T cell repertoires from approximately 700 subjects and related those repertoires to cytomegalovirus serostatus. To predict cytomegalovirus infection status, the study combined high-throughput TCR immunosequencing, statistical association of individual TCRs with disease status, and machine learning. About 280 gigabases of sequencing data and approximately 92 million unique TCR sequences made up an early release that covered around 640 HLA-typed donors. Both class I and class II loci were covered by HLA typing, at four-digit resolution. Rather than using new phenotypic data, the later analysis identified candidate immune exposures from TCR beta sequences and from how often those sequences occurred across donors. On average, approximately 250,000 unique TCR beta nucleotide sequences were sequenced per donor among about 400 genotyped donors of the cohort, with about 17% of those sequences being non-productive. Among the roughly 400 genotyped donors, 81% belonged to the genetic ancestry cluster associated with self-reported Caucasian donors. Every repertoire in the discovery cohort had been generated on one and the same sequencing platform. A later genetic analysis took genome-wide SNP genotypes for about 65% of the roughly 670 donors and used that subset as a discovery cohort. A handful of DR-DQ haplotypes were handled as single units for association and clustering because linkage in the cohort was strong. An earlier analysis of some 500 of the donors applied high-throughput TCR beta sequencing to assess whether each TCR beta V gene segment acted as functional or pseudogenic. Donor age, sex, ethnicity and CMV serostatus were compiled alongside the repertoire data. The aim of the study was to test whether cataloging public T cell receptors could identify signatures of past pathogen exposure. A separate validation cohort of over a hundred different subjects was used in addition to the approximately 700-subject first cohort. To study patterns of TCR occurrence, a later analysis re-analyzed previously published TCR beta repertoires from more than 550 donors and added high-resolution HLA genotyping. Findings and caveats that apply to the study as a whole: The study gave a list of about 160 TCR beta chains associated with cytomegalovirus. A later analysis reported that several top co-occurrence clusters appeared linked to parvovirus B19, influenza, CMV and Epstein-Barr virus. When HLA alleles, especially DR and DQ, strongly co-occurred, attributing TCR associations to individual alleles was difficult. An earlier analysis of 587 of the donors showed that most TCR beta V segments appeared in productive rearrangements either about 90% or about 30% of the time, which broadly matched IMGT annotations. HLA typing was unavailable for some donors at each locus, so association tests used only the typed subset. A cluster of highly shared sequence variants was judged likely to be a technical artifact of the sequencing pipeline. A further reported finding was that TCR beta sequences accurately predicted the HLA-A and HLA-B alleles for most subjects in the first cohort. According to a later genetic analysis, donors in an Asian-associated ancestry cluster had fewer N-insertions in productive TCRs than the approximately 630-donor mean. Most CMV-associated TCR beta chains appeared to be HLA-restricted in a later analysis, and the HLA associations seemed to be driven largely by CMV exposure. Correlated functional status among segregating V segments might reflect linkage disequilibrium, but an unknown experimental factor could not be ruled out. At a false discovery rate of 0.05, a later analysis linked 16,951 TCR beta sequences to specific HLA alleles. The authors suggested that the approach could potentially be extended to other disease states and immunological phenotypes. The 87-base-pair reads could not distinguish some IMGT-functional V segments, including TRBV6-2 and TRBV6-3, so those segments were excluded. In both the original and validation cohorts, the classifier was reported to diagnose cytomegalovirus status with high specificity and sensitivity. Presence/absence analyses assumed roughly uniform sequencing depth across donors, an assumption that may not hold. The cohort was sequenced for TCR beta chains only, and without alpha or paired-chain data the features that could be detected were limited. In a later genetic analysis, a missense DCLRE1C variant was associated with V-gene and J-gene trimming of TCR beta chains, and the association was replicated in an independent cohort. In vitro tests confirmed that three of the cytomegalovirus-associated TCR beta chains recognize cytomegalovirus antigens. In a later analysis, the rate of TCR association differed among HLA loci, with DRB1 alleles having the most associated TCRs and HLA-C alleles having the fewest. Compared with equally common non-associated chains, HLA-associated TCR beta chains in a later analysis were more clonally expanded and had lower generation probabilities. While some public TCRs were present in many individuals, most TCR sequences turned up only very rarely across donors. Because counts were too low, seventeen rarely observed V segments, including chromosome 9 orphons, were excluded from the earlier analysis of around 640 of the donors. The only immune exposure information available for the cohort was CMV serostatus.

The junction shows trimming of 0 bases on V and 1 base on J, plus 9 bases between the germline ends. The CDR3 numbers 14 residues from cysteine through phenylalanine. The retained sequence is limited to the CDR3, 42 bases, with the frame set at the first base. CDR1 and CDR2, per the germline V gene (reference sequence), are GTSNPN and SVGIG. Libraries were built with the immunoSEQ multiplex PCR assay. A mixture of 60 forward primers for TCR Vbeta segments and 13 reverse primers for TCR Jbeta segments was used in the multiplex PCR. The CDR3 region of rearranged TCR beta genes was amplified from genomic DNA with a multiplex PCR assay. On the Illumina HiSeq System, the amplified TCR beta libraries were sequenced as 87-base-pair reads. In the source study's methods: A later analysis tallied approximately 87 million unique TCR beta chains across the 660 or so repertoires, and around 9.9 million of those chains were shared by two or more donors. Raw reads were error-corrected and collapsed into unique sequences by a nearest-neighbor algorithm in which closely related sequences were merged to remove PCR and sequencing errors. V, D and J gene segments were assigned by aligning CDR3 sequences to IMGT reference sequences. For a sequence to be retained, at least a six-nucleotide match to both a V gene segment and a J gene segment was required. A rearrangement counted as productive if the CDR3 had no stop codons and remained in frame with V and J, and every other rearrangement counted as non-productive. Following IMGT convention, CDR3 was defined as the stretch from the second conserved V-encoded cysteine up to the conserved J-encoded phenylalanine. The earlier analysis of about 570 of the donors excluded any sequence lacking an unambiguous match to a single V gene segment. An earlier analysis of 500 to 600 of the donors classified V segments as functional when productive rearrangements were above 56.7% and as segregating when the standard deviation between donors was above 5%. A statistical classification framework was developed to diagnose cytomegalovirus status using the catalog of TCR beta chain sequences. In a later analysis, TCR nucleotide sequences were compared against IMGT/GENE-DB human TR gene sequences so that V and J genes could be assigned. A later analysis assigned CDR3 sequences and most-parsimonious VDJ recombination scenarios with the TCRdist pipeline. In a later analysis, each TCR beta chain was defined by its CDR3 amino acid sequence together with its V-gene family, and reads lacking a unique V-gene family were excluded. To address suspected cross-contamination and a sequencing artifact, a later analysis removed some 620 highly shared, low-generation-probability nucleotide sequences. In a later analysis, a clonal expansion index was calculated for each public chain from normalized within-repertoire ranks of inferred template counts. In a later analysis, generation probabilities were computed with a VDJ recombination model fitted to out-of-frame rearrangements, and the resulting probabilities were checked against IGoR. In a later analysis, hypergeometric tests were used to score TCR-TCR, TCR-HLA and TCR-CMV co-occurrence, with a repertoire-size bias correction applied to TCR pairs. False discovery rates were estimated in a later analysis by permuting HLA or CMV assignments 20 times. A later analysis grouped co-occurring TCRs with DBSCAN, adding TCRdist sequence similarity when clustering within HLA-allele-positive subsets. Repertoires with fewer than 30,000 or more than 120,000 public chains, plus five repertoires with anomalous nucleotide sharing, were excluded from co-occurrence clustering. TCRdb took over this immuneACCESS table, retaining in-frame rearrangements with V and J assigned. Such tables are incomplete; in checked studies, under half of the missing clones stem from an unresolved V gene, and the remainder is unexplained. V and J calls plus clone size are reproduced from that table; the DNA served to infer D and trimming. The sample includes more than 130,000 clones, with roughly three quarters observed a single time. The ten biggest clones cover approximately 4% of the sample.

In total, approximately 610 healthy bone marrow donors made up the cohort. Cohort members were all nominally healthy when sampled, although unrecorded immune exposures were likely present. The donor tested CMV seronegative and was one of the 352 seronegative cohort members. Each donor provided a peripheral blood sample, and peripheral blood mononuclear cells were used for TCR beta sequencing. Genomic DNA was extracted from the blood cell samples with the Qiagen DNeasy Blood Extraction Kit. The chain couples TRBV30 to TRBJ1-1, with the identity of the D gene unclear. This TCR came from a man aged 18 to 29 in good health and CMV-seronegative. The sample taken for sequencing was PBMCs. The DNA is TGTGCCTGGAGTGTAGCGTTGGGGAACACTGAAGCTTTCTTT. Its protein is CAWSVALGNTEAFF.